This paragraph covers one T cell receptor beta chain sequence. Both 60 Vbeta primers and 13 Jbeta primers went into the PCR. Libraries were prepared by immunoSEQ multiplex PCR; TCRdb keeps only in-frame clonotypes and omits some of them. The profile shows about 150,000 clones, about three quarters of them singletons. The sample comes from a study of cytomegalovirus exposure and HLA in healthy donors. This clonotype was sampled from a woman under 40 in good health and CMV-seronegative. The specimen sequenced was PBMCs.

The CDR3 here is CASSPTSGGHYTYEQYF. The CDR3, as DNA: TGCGCCAGCAGTCCCACTAGCGGGGGCCATTACACCTACGAGCAGTACTTC. This rearrangement joins TRBV5-1 to TRBJ2-7; 11 bases match TRBD2. The CDR3 covers 17 residues. Trimming cost V 5 bases and J 2 bases; bases outside gene matches: 12. CDR1 is SGHRS and CDR2 is YFSETQ in the germline V gene.